One sample yielded the 8 T cell receptor beta chains listed below, sequenced in a study of T cell repertoires in cytomegalovirus infection. Which antigens these TCRs recognize remains unknown. One entry per CDR3 protein, called by TCRdb with MiXCR from the reads. This sample has around 25,000 distinct CDR3 sequences, with approximately 22% found just once. The sequencing used CD8+ T cells from cultured PBMCs, collected from culture after CMV antigen stimulation. These receptors all come from a human donor in good health (CMV status not recorded). Some clones in this sample may be carry-over from other donors' samples.

The gene calls are TRBV6-6 and TRBJ2-2, with D uncertain. Germline CDR1 reads MNHNY; CDR2 reads SVGAGI (reference sequence). Trimming shortened V by 5 bases and J by 0 bases, and 13 bases separated the two germline ends. The CDR3 extends over 16 amino acids. CDR3 sequence (DNA): TGTGCCAGCAGTAACGGAGCAGGCTCGAACACCGGGGAGCTGTTTTTT. Its protein is CASSNGAGSNTGELFF.

The sample holds a few counts of this clonotype. J is TRBJ2-5 and V is TRBV5-1; a weak D match, TRBD1 (5 bases). The CDR3 has 15 amino acids. V lost 3 bases to trimming and J lost 3 bases, with 15 bases between them. CDR1 and CDR2 (germline): SGHRS, YFSETQ. The CDR3 here is CASSSIFLGEETQYF. CDR3 nucleotides: TGCGCCAGCAGCTCCATCTTCCTAGGGGAAGAGACCCAGTACTTC.

The chain recombines TRBV2 with TRBJ2-1; D perhaps matches TRBD2 (6 bases). CDR3 length equals 14 residues. Per the germline V gene, CDR1 is SNHLY and CDR2 is FYNNEI. V was clipped by 9 bases and J by 2 bases, with 14 bases between them. The chain's CDR3 is CASETRFPYNEQFF. The DNA for the CDR3 is TGTGCCAGTGAGACTAGATTTCCCTACAATGAGCAGTTCTTC. Filled out from reference TRBV2 and TRBJ2-1, the complete variable domain reads EPEVTQTPSHQVTQMGQEVILRCVPISNHLYFYWYRQILGQKVEFLVSFYNNEISEKSEIFDDQFSVERPDGSNFTLKIRSTKLEDSAMYFCASETRFPYNEQFFGPGTRLTVL.

In this sample, this clonotype turned up many times. V gene TRBV7-6 combines with J gene TRBJ1-2; perhaps TRBD1 as D (5 bases). CDR1 SGHVS and CDR2 FNYEAQ come from the germline V gene. The CDR3 length is 12 residues. Trimming stripped 5 bases from V and 5 bases from J, with 9 bases between. The CDR3 spells CASSPGTYGYTF. The CDR3 DNA is TGTGCCAGCAGCCCCGGGACTTATGGCTACACCTTC.

This clonotype came up a few times. V gene TRBV7-6 combines with J gene TRBJ2-7; the D gene is possibly TRBD2 (6 bases). The germline V gene has CDR1 SGHVS and CDR2 FNYEAQ. The CDR3 loop spans 16 amino acids. The V and J ends lost 0 bases and 0 bases respectively, with 12 bases between them. CDR3 in amino acids: CASSLAAGGSSYEQYF. The DNA for the CDR3 is TGTGCCAGCAGCTTAGCCGCCGGGGGTTCCTCCTACGAGCAGTACTTC.

V and J are TRBV3-1 and TRBJ2-5; 7 bases are shared with TRBD2. There are 14 residues in the CDR3. The trim removed 4 bases at V and 5 bases at J, leaving 7 bases unmatched. Per germline, CDR1 LGHDT and CDR2 YNNKEL (reference sequence). The CDR3 coding sequence is TGTGCCAGCAGCCCCAAGACTAGCAGCGAGACCCAGTACTTC. This codes for CASSPKTSSETQYF.

The chain carries TRBV2 and TRBJ2-7; 7 nucleotides line up with TRBD1. Looked up from germline, CDR1 is SNHLY and CDR2 is FYNNEI. This CDR3 has 13 residues. Trimming removed 6 bases from V and 6 bases from J; junction bases left unmatched: 8. CDR3 residues: CASSGQVRGEQYF. DNA of the CDR3: TGTGCCAGCAGCGGACAGGTTCGGGGCGAGCAGTACTTC.

Details on this clonotype: Just one base apart from a much larger clone, this may be a read error. The chain carries TRBV20-1 and TRBJ2-7, with D perhaps TRBD2 (5 bases). V dropped 3 bases and J dropped 2 bases, with 26 bases sitting between them. CDR3 size: 18 residues. Germline assignment: CDR1 DFQATT and CDR2 SNEGSKA (reference sequence). CDR3 loop: CSARRPIGVAWPTYEQYF. The CDR3 DNA reads as TGCAGTGCTAGGAGGCCGATCGGGGTAGCGTGGCCAACCTACGAGCAGTACTTC.